This T cell receptor beta chain was identified during a study of early T cells in non-severe SARS-CoV-2 infection. This clonotype was observed many times. TCRdb reanalysed the 5' RACE reads using MiXCR and keeps one entry per CDR3 protein. The repertoire holds about 68,000 distinct CDR3 sequences, 12% seen once, with approximately 1.7% in the top ten. Germline V gene sequence: CDR1 SGHRS, CDR2 YFSETQ. This CDR3 spans 16 amino acids. V was clipped by 1 base and J by 6 bases; unmatched bases: 11. The chain couples TRBV5-1 to TRBJ2-5; 8 nucleotides agree with TRBD2. Sequenced input: whole blood. The TCR comes from an adult who was a healthcare worker with PCR-confirmed SARS-CoV-2 infection or an uninfected control (not recorded which). Here the CDR3 reads CASSLTGTRDGQTQYF. For the CDR3, the DNA is TGCGCCAGCAGCTTGACCGGGACTAGGGACGGCCAGACCCAGTACTTC.